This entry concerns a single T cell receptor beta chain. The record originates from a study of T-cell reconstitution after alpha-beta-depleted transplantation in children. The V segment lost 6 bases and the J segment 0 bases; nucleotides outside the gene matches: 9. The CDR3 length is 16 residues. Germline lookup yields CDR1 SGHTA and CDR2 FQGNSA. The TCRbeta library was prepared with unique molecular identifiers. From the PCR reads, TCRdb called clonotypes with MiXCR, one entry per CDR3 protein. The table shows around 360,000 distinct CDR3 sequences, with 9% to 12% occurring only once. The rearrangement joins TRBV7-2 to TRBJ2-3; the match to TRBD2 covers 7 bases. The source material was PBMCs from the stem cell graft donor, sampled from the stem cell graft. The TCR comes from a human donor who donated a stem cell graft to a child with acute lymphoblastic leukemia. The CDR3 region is CASSPDSGTSTDTQYF. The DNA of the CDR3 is TGTGCCAGCAGTCCAGACAGCGGGACTAGCACAGATACGCAGTATTTT. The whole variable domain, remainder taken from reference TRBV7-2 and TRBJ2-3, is GAGVSQSPSNKVTEKGKDVELRCDPISGHTALYWYRQSLGQGLEFLIYFQGNSAPDKSGLPSDRFSAERTGGSVSTLTIQRTQQEDSAVYLCASSPDSGTSTDTQYFGPGTRLTVL.